This TCR beta chain originates from a study of T-cell memory formation after mild COVID-19. On the study more broadly: There were largely donor-specific TCR clusters.

On this clonotype: What it recognizes is unknown.

TCRdb re-called the 5' RACE reads with MiXCR, one entry per CDR3 protein. Of hundreds of thousands of distinct CDR3 sequences detected, approximately 14% appear once; the ten largest clones hold 20% to 25%. Study-level points and caveats: Day 15 to 85 contracting clones showed balanced CD4/CD8; later expanders leaned CD4+. Certain responding clones were present in pre-infection memory, suggesting participation of cross-reactive memory.

With V trimmed by 4 bases and J by 0 bases, 5 bases remained unmatched. The V gene's germline CDR1 is SGHKS and CDR2 YYEKEE (reference sequence). The CDR3 is made up of 15 amino acids. V is TRBV5-5 and J is TRBJ2-7; 9 bases are a match to TRBD2. Sequencing input: PBMCs or a T cell subset sorted from them (not recorded which). The sequence was collected from a man aged 18-30 years who had mild COVID-19 (a few samples of this study predate the infection). Cell type and time point are not known. The CDR3 region has the DNA TGTGCCAGCAGCCCTGGACTAGCGAGCTCCTACGAGCAGTACTTC. It encodes CASSPGLASSYEQYF. Together with reference TRBV5-5 and TRBJ2-7, the CDR3 gives the full variable domain: DAGVTQSPTHLIKTRGQQVTLRCSPISGHKSVSWYQQVLGQGPQFIFQYYEKEERGRGNFPDRFSARQFPNYSSELNVNALLLGDSALYLCASSPGLASSYEQYFGPGTRLTVT.